The source of this T cell receptor beta chain is a study of blood T cells in healthy people across ages. This clonotype was counted many times. Trimming cost V 0 bases and J 2 bases, with 8 bases left between them. The CDR3 is 14 residues long. Looked up from germline, CDR1 is SGHRS and CDR2 is YFSETQ. Next came a second PCR, run for roughly 7 to 12 cycles, which used a sample-barcoded 5' primer along with a J-beta primer mix. TCRdb analysed the 5' RACE reads with MiXCR anew, one entry per CDR3 protein. The profile shows around 870,000 distinct CDR3 sequences, about 28% of them singletons. V is TRBV5-1 and J is TRBJ1-1, with TRBD1 as a possible D gene (5 bases). The source is an elderly woman in good health. The material sequenced was blood. This CDR3 is CASSLATANTEAFF. CDR3 sequence (DNA): TGCGCCAGCAGCTTGGCGACAGCCAACACTGAAGCTTTCTTT.